The TCR beta chain under discussion was sequenced for a study of shared clonotypes between healthy human individuals. Assay: immunoSEQ multiplex PCR; the TCRdb copy retains only in-frame clones and omits some. This table holds 1.5 million to 2.5 million clones, 85% to 95% found once. This CDR3 has 13 residues. The V gene's germline CDR1 is SEHNR and CDR2 FQNEAQ (reference sequence). V lost 10 bases to trimming and J lost 1 base; unmatched junction nucleotides: 7. Terminally differentiated effector memory CD45RA+ cells were excluded by CCR7 positive selection of CD45RO-negative cells. The sequence was collected from a man aged 18 to 30 in good health. What was sequenced was naive CD8+ T cells sorted from blood. This chain connects TRBV7-9 to TRBJ2-7, with 7 bases fitting TRBD1. The CDR3 spells CATLPTGSYEQYF. DNA for the CDR3: TGTGCCACCCTCCCGACAGGGTCCTACGAGCAGTACTTC.